Shown below are 27 T cell receptor beta chains from a single sample sequenced in a study of technical replicates of blood from a handful of donors. Measured with immunoSEQ multiplex PCR; TCRdb has only the in-frame clones, and not every one. Among about 88,000 clones listed, 85% to 95% were seen once. Material for sequencing was T cells isolated from PBMCs. The receptors originated from a human donor in good health.

V and J are TRBV21-1 and TRBJ1-5; the table assigns TRBD1, which was not confirmed against the DNA. TRBV21-1 is annotated as a pseudogene. The CDR3 contains 19 residues. The CDR3 coding sequence is TGTGCCAGCAGCAAAGAACGCAGGGCTTTAGTCTATAGCAATCAGCCCCAGCATTTT. Translating it yields CASSKERRALVYSNQPQHF.

The chain combines TRBV7-9 with TRBJ2-1; 9 positions agree with TRBD2. The V gene's germline CDR1 is SEHNR and CDR2 FQNEAQ (reference sequence). The CDR3 consists of 15 residues. V lost 1 base to trimming and J lost 7 bases; unmatched junction nucleotides: 5. The CDR3 DNA follows: TGTGCCAGCAGCTTAGGCGGGGGGGCATTGAATGAGCAGTTCTTC. Amino acids: CASSLGGGALNEQFF.

The chain employs TRBV7-2 and TRBJ2-1; D possibly corresponds to TRBD1 (7 bases). Trimming took 3 bases from V and 5 from J, leaving 17 bases between them. The germline gives CDR1 SGHTA, CDR2 FQGNSA. CDR3 length equals 16 residues. The CDR3, as DNA: TGTGCCAGCAGCTTTCCTCAGGGGGGAGGCGACAATGAGCAGTTCTTC. It specifies CASSFPQGGGDNEQFF.

The chain has TRBV6-5 and TRBJ2-1, with D hard to call. CDR1 is MNHEY and CDR2 is SVGAGI in the germline V gene. CDR3 length equals 15 residues. V lost 2 bases, J lost 5 bases, and 13 bases lay in between. CDR3 sequence reads: CASSYSVPTNNEQFF. CDR3 bases: TGTGCCAGCAGTTACAGCGTACCCACGAACAATGAGCAGTTCTTC.

Here the CDR3 reads CASSREGRDYGYTF. CDR3 coding DNA: TGTGCCAGCAGCCGGGAGGGCCGGGACTATGGCTACACCTTC. The chain recombines TRBV5-4 with TRBJ1-2; the D is unclear. V lost 4 bases to trimming and J lost 3 bases, with 13 bases between them. Germline assignment: CDR1 SGHNT and CDR2 YYREEE (reference sequence). The CDR3 has 14 residues.

The V and J genes are TRBV11-3 and TRBJ2-5, with 10 bases matching TRBD1. V lost 1 base to trimming and J lost 4 bases; unmatched junction nucleotides: 3. Germline lookup yields CDR1 SGHNT and CDR2 YENEEA. The CDR3 spans 15 residues. CDR3 region: CASSLGTGGRETQYF. CDR3 nucleotides: TGTGCCAGCAGCTTAGGGACAGGGGGACGAGAGACCCAGTACTTC.

The chain combines TRBV19 with TRBJ1-5; D is possibly TRBD1 (5 bases). V lost 6 bases to trimming and J lost 4 bases, with 13 bases between them. Germline V gives CDR1 LNHDA, CDR2 SQIVND (reference sequence). The CDR3 consists of 14 residues. The DNA for the CDR3 is TGTGCCAGTAGCAACGGGGGGAGGAATCAGCCCCAGCATTTT. The encoded protein is CASSNGGRNQPQHF.

This clone was counted once. V and J are TRBV11-2 and TRBJ2-7, with 9 bases that match TRBD1. From germline, CDR1 is SGHAT and CDR2 FQNNGV. With 5 bases clipped from V and 4 bases from J, the junction kept 3 bases outside the gene matches. This CDR3 is 13 amino acids long. The CDR3 region is CASSPDRGYEQYF. The CDR3 bases are TGTGCCAGCAGCCCAGACAGGGGGTACGAGCAGTACTTC.

This clone was seen just once. J is TRBJ2-1 and V is TRBV7-9, with D possibly matching TRBD1 (6 bases). The CDR3 extends over 15 amino acids. The ends were cut back, 8 bases at V and 3 bases at J, with 17 bases in the middle. Germline-derived CDR1 and CDR2 are SEHNR and FQNEAQ (reference sequence). The CDR3 sequence is CASRFRDNDYNEQFF. The CDR3 DNA is TGTGCCAGCCGATTTCGGGACAACGACTACAATGAGCAGTTCTTC.

The rearrangement uses TRBV27 and TRBJ2-3; 10 nucleotides align to TRBD2. Germline V lookup: CDR1 MNHEY, CDR2 SMNVEV (reference sequence). After removal of 6 bases from V and 3 bases from J, the junction contained 3 bases not matched to a gene. This CDR3 has 14 amino acids. CDR3 in DNA: TGTGCCAGCAGAGCGGGAGGGCCAACAGATACGCAGTATTTT. It codes for CASRAGGPTDTQYF.

The chain employs TRBV6-1 and TRBJ2-3; tentatively, D is TRBD1 (6 bases). The V and J ends lost 3 bases and 2 bases respectively, with 15 bases between them. Germline CDR1 reads MNHNS; CDR2 reads SASEGT. This CDR3 is 16 amino acids long. CDR3 nucleotides: TGTGCCAGCAGTGAGCAGAGCAGGGGCCTCACAGATACGCAGTATTTT. Protein product: CASSEQSRGLTDTQYF.

Only one count was recorded for this clone. V gene TRBV7-6 combines with J gene TRBJ2-3; 9 positions agree with TRBD2. In germline, CDR1 is SGHVS, CDR2 FNYEAQ. V trimming: 4 bases; J trimming: 1 base; junction bases outside the gene matches: 0. The CDR3 extends over 14 amino acids. The CDR3 sequence is CASSWTSGTDTQYF. The CDR3 nucleotides are TGTGCCAGCAGCTGGACTAGCGGCACAGATACGCAGTATTTT.

V gene TRBV29-1 combines with J gene TRBJ2-6, with 9 bases aligning to TRBD1. The CDR3 sequence is 15 residues long. Unmatched junction bases numbered 7, after V lost 7 bases and J lost 3 bases. Germline CDR1 SQVTM, CDR2 ANQGSEA. In nucleotides, the CDR3 is TGCAGCGGTGGGACAGGGCCTTTTGGGGCCAACGTCCTGACTTTC. It codes for CSGGTGPFGANVLTF.

The chain is built from TRBV13 and TRBJ2-2; TRBD2 aligns across 15 bases. Germline CDR1 is PRHDT and CDR2 is FYEKMQ (reference sequence). V shed 5 bases, J shed 5 bases, and the junction held 6 bases outside the gene matches. There are 17 residues in the CDR3. CDR3 nucleotides: TGTGCCAGCAGCGAAGGACTAGCGGGAGGGTTAACCGGGGAGCTGTTTTTT. It is translated as CASSEGLAGGLTGELFF. The full variable domain, rest sourced from reference TRBV13 and TRBJ2-2, is AAGVIQSPRHLIKEKRETATLKCYPIPRHDTVYWYQQGPGQDPQFLISFYEKMQSDKGSIPDRFSAQQFSDYHSELNMSSLELGDSALYFCASSEGLAGGLTGELFFGEGSRLTVL.

CDR3 protein: CASGRGPNYGYTF. CDR3 coding DNA: TGCGCCAGCGGCCGGGGCCCTAACTATGGCTACACCTTC. The genes are TRBV4-1 and TRBJ1-2; tentatively, D is TRBD1 (5 bases). Trimming pared 8 bases from V and 0 bases from J, leaving 10 bases between. The V gene's germline CDR1 is MGHRA and CDR2 YSYEKL. The CDR3 totals 13 residues.

The rearrangement uses TRBV6-1 and TRBJ2-1, with 14 bases fitting TRBD2. The ends lost 6 bases at V and 10 bases at J; junction bases unmatched: 8. The CDR3 has 15 residues. Germline V CDR1 and CDR2: MNHNS, SASEGT. DNA for the CDR3: TGTGCCAGCAGGGCCGGGACTAGCGGGAGAGAAGAGCAGTTCTTC. Translated: CASRAGTSGREEQFF.

Here the CDR3 DNA reads TGCGCCAGCAGCCAAGTGGGGGGAAACAATGAGCAGTTCTTC. Encoded protein: CASSQVGGNNEQFF. This sequence joins TRBV4-1 and TRBJ2-1; D possibly corresponds to TRBD2 (6 bases). The CDR3 loop spans 14 amino acids. Trimming removed 1 base at V and 5 bases at J, with 9 bases between. In germline, CDR1 is MGHRA, CDR2 YSYEKL.

The chain employs TRBV9 and TRBJ2-1; 14 nucleotides line up with TRBD2. CDR3 length equals 15 residues. CDR1 is SGDLS, CDR2 YYNGEE, per germline. J gave up 8 bases and V 6 bases, and 7 bases lay outside the gene matches. CDR3 region: CASNLLGLAGDEQFF. The CDR3 DNA is TGTGCCAGCAACCTTCTGGGACTAGCGGGAGATGAGCAGTTCTTC.

A single count supports this clone. This chain links TRBV7-8 with TRBJ2-7; no firm D call. This CDR3 spans 13 amino acids. V lost 8 bases, J lost 0 bases, and 11 bases lay in between. Per the germline V gene, CDR1 is SGHVS and CDR2 is FQNEAQ. In DNA, the CDR3 is TGTGCCAGCTCTACGGGTTCCTCCTACGAGCAGTACTTC. Protein sequence: CASSTGSSYEQYF.

This clone was picked up one time. The chain is built from TRBV30 and TRBJ2-7, with 11 bases identical to TRBD1. This CDR3 contains 15 residues. V lost 4 bases, J lost 4 bases, and 9 bases stayed unmatched. CDR1 and CDR2 from the germline V gene are GTSNPN and SVGIG (reference sequence). The CDR3 DNA reads as TGTGCCTGGAATGTTGCTGGGACAGGGGGATACGAGCAGTACTTC. Amino acids: CAWNVAGTGGYEQYF.

This clone was seen only once. The V gene is TRBV27, the J gene TRBJ2-1; D call uncertain. V lost 6 bases and J 4 bases, leaving 10 bases between the germline ends. CDR3 size: 13 residues. CDR1 MNHEY and CDR2 SMNVEV come from the germline V gene (reference sequence). The CDR3 nucleotides are TGTGCCAGCAGCCACCGCGGTTACAATGAGCAGTTCTTC. It codes for CASSHRGYNEQFF.

A few counts support this clone. The J gene is TRBJ1-1, the V gene TRBV30; 7 bases match TRBD1. CDR1 is GTSNPN and CDR2 is SVGIG in the germline V gene (reference sequence). The trim removed 4 bases at V and 7 bases at J, leaving 12 bases unmatched. The CDR3 extends over 14 amino acids. For the CDR3, the DNA is TGTGCCTGGATCACACGGGGACAGTTCCATGAAGCTTTCTTT. It encodes CAWITRGQFHEAFF.

This chain connects TRBV2 to TRBJ2-3, with 10 bases identical to TRBD2. This CDR3 region has 14 residues. CDR1 and CDR2 (germline): SNHLY, FYNNEI. Trimming removed 8 bases from V and 2 bases from J; junction bases left unmatched: 4. As DNA, the CDR3 is TGTGCCAGCTTAACTAGCGGGGACACAGATACGCAGTATTTT. It encodes CASLTSGDTDTQYF.

The chain employs TRBV4-2 and TRBJ1-1; D call uncertain. The germline V gene encodes CDR1 LGHNA and CDR2 YNFKEQ. V was pared by 0 bases and J by 2 bases, with 4 bases between. This CDR3 is built from 13 residues. The DNA of the CDR3 is TGTGCCAGCAGCCAAGATGTAAACACTGAAGCTTTCTTT. Its protein product is CASSQDVNTEAFF.

This clone was picked up a small number of times. The J gene is TRBJ1-4, the V gene TRBV19, with D possibly being TRBD1 (5 bases). Trimming left V 6 bases short and J 0 bases short, with 11 bases between. The CDR3 totals 15 residues. CDR1 and CDR2 from the germline V gene are LNHDA and SQIVND (reference sequence). The DNA of the CDR3 is TGTGCCAGTAGGAAACAGGCTACAACTAATGAAAAACTGTTTTTT. This sequence encodes CASRKQATTNEKLFF.

Here the CDR3 DNA reads TGTGCCAGCAGTTACACTAGCCCGCCAGATACGCAGTATTTT. Its protein is CASSYTSPPDTQYF. V gene TRBV6-5 combines with J gene TRBJ2-3, with D possibly matching TRBD2 (6 bases). The ends were cut back, 2 bases at V and 4 bases at J, with 10 bases in the middle. Germline V gene sequence: CDR1 MNHEY, CDR2 SVGAGI. This CDR3 spans 14 amino acids.

The V gene is TRBV18, the J gene TRBJ1-1; D may be TRBD1 (6 bases). V lost 3 bases and J 0 bases, leaving 11 bases between the germline ends. The CDR3 length is 15 residues. The germline gives CDR1 KGHSH, CDR2 LQKENI. CDR3 loop: CASSPNREMNTEAFF. In DNA form, the CDR3 reads TGTGCCAGCTCACCGAACAGGGAAATGAACACTGAAGCTTTCTTT.